The 5 T cell receptor beta chains reported below all come from one sample, sequenced in a study of blood T cell repertoires in COVID-19. Repertoires were generated with immunoSEQ multiplex PCR, while TCRdb's copy carries only in-frame clones and drops some. The table shows around 160,000 clones, with approximately 87% occurring only once. The sequencing input was PBMCs or T cells enriched from blood (not recorded which). Receptor source: a woman in her 30s with acute COVID-19.

To note about this clone: The junction and the germline gene differ at one end; a read error may be behind it. The chain carries TRBV30 and TRBJ2-2; 8 bases are shared with TRBD2. This CDR3 is 14 amino acids long. The germline CDR1 and CDR2 sequences are GTSNPN and SVGIG (reference sequence). The CDR3 DNA is TGTGCCCGGAGTGTACAGACTAGCGCCGGGGAGCTGTTTTTT. It codes for CARSVQTSAGELFF.

The genes are TRBV19 and TRBJ1-5; 7 bases line up with TRBD1. Per the germline V gene, CDR1 is LNHDA and CDR2 is SQIVND (reference sequence). V shed 5 bases, J shed 0 bases, and the junction held 7 bases outside the gene matches. CDR3 length: 16 amino acids. The CDR3 sequence: CASSPMTGNSNQPQHF. DNA for the CDR3: TGTGCCAGTAGTCCGATGACAGGGAATAGCAATCAGCCCCAGCATTTT.

V gene TRBV28 combines with J gene TRBJ1-2; 7 bases agree with TRBD1. The CDR3 length is 13 residues. Germline loops: CDR1 MDHEN, CDR2 SYDVKM. V lost 7 bases to trimming and J lost 7 bases; unmatched junction nucleotides: 9. CDR3 nucleotide sequence: TGTGCCAGCAAGGAGGGGGCGATAGGTGGCTACACCTTC. Translated, it gives CASKEGAIGGYTF.

The chain recombines TRBV5-4 with TRBJ1-1, with D perhaps matching TRBD1 (5 bases). There are 14 residues in the CDR3. V lost 6 bases to trimming and J lost 4 bases, with 16 bases between them. CDR1 and CDR2 (germline): SGHNT, YYREEE (reference sequence). The CDR3 DNA reads TGTGCCAGCACCCGGGGGGGTTCGATCACTGAAGCTTTCTTT. It encodes CASTRGGSITEAFF. The full variable domain, in which reference TRBV5-4 and TRBJ1-1 provide the parts outside the CDR3, is ETGVTQSPTHLIKTRGQQVTLRCSSQSGHNTVSWYQQALGQGPQFIFQYYREEENGRGNFPPRFSGLQFPNYSSELNVNALELDDSALYLCASTRGGSITEAFFGQGTRLTVV.

The J gene is TRBJ1-6, the V gene TRBV9; 9 positions match TRBD1. In germline, CDR1 is SGDLS, CDR2 YYNGEE. The CDR3 is 15 amino acids. With 4 bases clipped from V and 7 bases from J, the junction kept 6 bases outside the gene matches. The CDR3: CASSIRDRENSPLHF. The CDR3 DNA follows: TGTGCCAGCAGCATACGGGACAGGGAAAATTCACCCCTCCACTTT.